This is a list of T cell receptor beta chains from one sample in a study of vaccination effects on CD4 cells after COVID-19. Their specific antigens are unknown. The repertoire was sequenced with immunoSEQ multiplex PCR; TCRdb's copy has only in-frame clones and lacks some. This table has around 27,000 clones, 55% to 65% appearing once. The source material was CD4+ T cells from PBMCs cultured without peptide, sampled before COVID-19 vaccination. These TCRs come from a human donor who received a COVID-19 vaccine. The CDR3 runs from the conserved cysteine through the conserved F or W. D genes are given only for firm matches. Only part of the rows carry a size: once, few, many, or a class if the clone is expanded.

d_gene,v_gene,j_gene,abundance,CDR3nt,CDR3aa
-,TRBV3-1/TRBV3-2,TRBJ2-1,-,TGTGCCGTCAAGACCGGAGACGCCTACAATGAGCAGTTCTTC,CAVKTGDAYNEQFF
-,TRBV2,TRBJ1-5,once,TGTGCCAGCAGTGATCGGGGAATTAGCAATCAGCCCCAGCATTTT,CASSDRGISNQPQHF
-,TRBV2,TRBJ1-2,-,TGTGCCAGCAGTCGAGAAGCCTATGGCTACACCTTC,CASSREAYGYTF
TRBD2,TRBV5-1,TRBJ2-3,-,TGCGCCAGCAGCTTGGCCGGGGGAACGCTAGCGGGCACTAGCACAGATACGCAGTATTTT,CASSLAGGTLAGTSTDTQYF
TRBD2,TRBV2,TRBJ2-7,-,TGTGCCAGCGTAACCGGGACTAGCGGGATCCACGAGCAGTACTTC,CASVTGTSGIHEQYF
-,TRBV5-6,TRBJ1-1,-,TGTGCCAGCAGGTGGCAGAGAACAGAAGCTTTCTTT,CASRWQRTEAFF
-,TRBV30,TRBJ1-4,-,TGTGCCTGGAGTAGGGGGGTGGATGAAAAACTGTTTTTT,CAWSRGVDEKLFF
TRBD2,TRBV9,TRBJ2-7,-,TGTGCCAGCAGCGTAGGACTAGCGGGAGGATCCCTCTACGAGCAGTACTTC,CASSVGLAGGSLYEQYF
-,TRBV6-1,TRBJ1-6,-,TGTGCCAGCAGTGAAGCGCTTCGTGGGAATTCACCCCTCCACTTT,CASSEALRGNSPLHF
TRBD2,TRBV7-2,TRBJ2-7,few,TGTGCCAGCAGCTATACTAGCGGGAGCGAGCAGTACTTC,CASSYTSGSEQYF
-,TRBV3-1/TRBV3-2,TRBJ1-2,few,TGTGCCAGCACCTCAACTTGGGACGAGGGCTACACCTTC,CASTSTWDEGYTF
TRBD1,TRBV5-1,TRBJ1-1,-,TGCGCCAGCAGCACGGGACAGGGGGCAACTGAAGCTTTCTTT,CASSTGQGATEAFF
TRBD2,TRBV3-1/TRBV3-2,TRBJ2-1,-,TGTGCCAGCAGCCCCCCTGACCGGAGCGGGGCGGGTAATGAGCAGTTCTTC,CASSPPDRSGAGNEQFF
-,TRBV20-1,TRBJ1-2,-,TGCAGTGCTAGTCGTCAGATAAACTATGGCTACACCTTC,CSASRQINYGYTF